Sequencing of this T cell receptor beta chain was carried out in a study of CD8+CD57+ T cells in acquired aplastic anemia. Study details: Across the sorted CD4+ and CD8+ cells, DNA amounts averaged roughly 3.5 ug. Whole-study results and caveats: CD8+ Simpson's diversity did not differ significantly between patients and controls.

This clonotype was seen a few times. Its antigen is not identified. The TCR beta profiling, which covered VDJ combination and CDR3 sequence, was carried out using genomic DNA as the template. TCRdb processed the reads anew with MiXCR; each CDR3 protein has one entry. The table records about 190,000 distinct CDR3 sequences, approximately 50% of them present only once. This clonotype originated in a human donor in good health, serving as a control. Sample: sorted CD4+, CD8+, or CD8+CD57+ T cells (not recorded which) from PBMCs.

The CDR3 loop reads CASSFGRGYEQYF. CDR3 nucleotide sequence: TGTGCCAGCAGTTTTGGCAGGGGGTACGAGCAGTACTTC. The chain couples TRBV12-3 or TRBV12-4 to TRBJ2-7; TRBD1 matches at 7 bases. J gave up 4 bases and V 3 bases, and 3 bases lay outside the gene matches. The CDR3 is 13 amino acids.